A selection of T cell receptor beta chains follows, all from one sample in a study of Ad26.COV2.S vaccination and SARS-CoV-2 variants. Profiling relied on immunoSEQ multiplex PCR, and the TCRdb table lists in-frame clones only, not all of them. The data contain approximately 480,000 clones, 87% of them seen just once; the ten biggest clones take up around 13%. The material was peripheral blood, obtained in a trial of Ad26.COV2.S vaccine versus placebo. The receptors shown here come from a person aged 18-65 years who received the Ad26.COV2.S COVID-19 vaccine or a placebo. Both conserved end residues are part of each CDR3. A D gene is named only where the DNA matches it firmly. The size field is filled for only some rows; it gives once, few, many or a size class.

clone size	V gene	CDR3 length	J gene	D gene	CDR3 DNA	CDR3 protein
.	TRBV28	12	TRBJ1-6	.	TGTGCCAGCAGTTTTGGTAATTCACCCCTCCACTTT	CASSFGNSPLHF
once	TRBV6-6	16	TRBJ1-2	TRBD1	TGTGCCAGCTTCCGATCGTGGGACAGCCCACTGGGTGGCTACACCTTC	CASFRSWDSPLGGYTF
.	TRBV28	15	TRBJ2-7	.	TGTGCCAGCAGTCCCCCAAGGGCAGGGGCCTACGAGCAGTACTTC	CASSPPRAGAYEQYF
.	TRBV27	15	TRBJ1-5	TRBD1	TGTGCCAGCAGTTTAAGGGGGCCTGGCAATCAGCCCCAGCATTTT	CASSLRGPGNQPQHF
.	TRBV7-3	14	TRBJ1-2	.	TGTGCCAGCAGCCGCTCGGCTGGGGTCTCTGGCTACACCTTC	CASSRSAGVSGYTF
.	TRBV12-3/TRBV12-4	13	TRBJ1-6	TRBD1	TGTGCCAGCAATAGGGGGCTGGGCTCACCCCTCCACTTT	CASNRGLGSPLHF
.	TRBV5-6	13	TRBJ2-2	TRBD1	TGTGCCAGCAGCTTCAACCGACAGGGATTGCTGTTTTTT	CASSFNRQGLLFF
.	TRBV28	13	TRBJ2-7	.	TGTGCCAGCAGACCCCCCACCTTCTACGAGCAGTACTTC	CASRPPTFYEQYF
few	TRBV5-5	13	TRBJ1-2	.	TGTGCCAGCAGCTACCCCGGGACCTATGGCTACACCTTC	CASSYPGTYGYTF
.	TRBV29-1	15	TRBJ2-3	TRBD2	TGCAGCGTTGGGACGGCGGGAGGTAACACAGATACGCAGTATTTT	CSVGTAGGNTDTQYF
.	TRBV7-3	10	TRBJ1-2	TRBD1	TGTGATACAGGGGTAGAGGGCTACACCTTC	CDTGVEGYTF
.	TRBV9	16	TRBJ2-5	TRBD1	TGTGCCAGCAGCCCAGTGGGGCCCCCAGGGGGAGAGACCCAGTACTTC	CASSPVGPPGGETQYF
.	TRBV5-1	14	TRBJ1-5	.	TGCGCCAGCAGCTTGGGGGGGAGCAATCAGCCCCAGCATTTT	CASSLGGSNQPQHF
.	TRBV28	15	TRBJ2-4	.	TGTGCCAGCAGTGTTGGGGGTAGTGACAAAAACATTCAGTACTTC	CASSVGGSDKNIQYF
.	TRBV14	16	TRBJ2-5	.	TGTGCCAGCAGCCAAGATCTTCCTAGCCTCGGAGAGACCCAGTACTTC	CASSQDLPSLGETQYF